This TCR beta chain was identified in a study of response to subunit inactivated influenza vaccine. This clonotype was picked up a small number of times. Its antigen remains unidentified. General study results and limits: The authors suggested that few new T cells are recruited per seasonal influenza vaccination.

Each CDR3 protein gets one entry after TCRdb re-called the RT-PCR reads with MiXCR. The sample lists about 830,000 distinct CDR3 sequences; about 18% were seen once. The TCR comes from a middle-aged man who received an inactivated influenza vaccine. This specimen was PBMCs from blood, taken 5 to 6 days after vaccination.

CDR3 in DNA: TGCGCCAGCAGCCCAGGGACCTACGAAGGGCAGTACTTC. It encodes CASSPGTYEGQYF. The rearrangement links TRBV5-1 to TRBJ2-7; tentatively, D is TRBD1 or TRBD2 (5 bases each). V was shortened by 4 bases and J by 9 bases, with 17 bases between the two germline ends. CDR1 is SGHRS and CDR2 is YFSETQ in the germline V gene. This CDR3 is built from 13 residues.